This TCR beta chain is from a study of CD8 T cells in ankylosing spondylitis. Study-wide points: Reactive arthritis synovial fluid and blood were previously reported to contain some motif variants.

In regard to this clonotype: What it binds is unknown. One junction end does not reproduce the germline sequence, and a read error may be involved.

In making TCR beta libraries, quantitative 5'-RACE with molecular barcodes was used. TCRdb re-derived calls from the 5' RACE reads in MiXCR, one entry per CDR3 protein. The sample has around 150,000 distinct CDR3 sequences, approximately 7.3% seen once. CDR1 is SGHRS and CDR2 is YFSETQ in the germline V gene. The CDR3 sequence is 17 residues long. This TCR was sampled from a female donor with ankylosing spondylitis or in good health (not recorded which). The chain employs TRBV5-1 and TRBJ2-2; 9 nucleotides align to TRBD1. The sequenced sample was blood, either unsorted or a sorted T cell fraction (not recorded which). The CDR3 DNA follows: TGCGCCAGCAGCTTGGAACAGGGGGCTATAGACACCGAGGAGCTGTTTTTT. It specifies CASSLEQGAIDTEELFF.